This is a list of T cell receptor beta chains from one sample in a study of blood T cell repertoires in COVID-19. Assay used: immunoSEQ multiplex PCR; TCRdb lists only in-frame clones, some missing. The sample carries 200,000 to 300,000 clones, around four fifths recorded once. The sample was peripheral blood. These receptors came from a man in his sixties with acute or convalescent COVID-19. CDR3s include the opening cysteine and the closing phenylalanine or tryptophan. D genes are given only for firm matches. Expanded clones are given a class, and other clones once, few, many or no size at all.

j_call v_call d_call clone_size cdr3_nt cdr3_aa
TRBJ1-2 TRBV5-6 NA NA TGTGCCAGCAGCTGGCCCAATGCTAACTATGGCTACACCTTC CASSWPNANYGYTF
TRBJ1-5 TRBV6-2/TRBV6-3 NA NA TGTGCCAGCAGTTACGGGGAGGAGGGATGGAGCAATCAGCCCCAGCATTTT CASSYGEEGWSNQPQHF
TRBJ2-3 TRBV7-3 NA NA TGTGCCAGCAGCCCAGGAGGCGGAGCGGGCCGCACAGATACGCAGTATTTT CASSPGGGAGRTDTQYF
TRBJ2-7 TRBV10-1 NA NA TGCGCCAGCAGTGCTGGGCCTGATTACGAGCAGTACTTC CASSAGPDYEQYF
TRBJ2-1 TRBV6-4 TRBD2 NA TGTGCCAGCAGTGACTCGTGGACTAGCGGGAGTAATGAGCAGTTCTTC CASSDSWTSGSNEQFF
TRBJ2-1 TRBV11-3 NA NA TGTGCCAGCAGCTCTAGGACAGTCGGGAATGAGCAGTTCTTC CASSSRTVGNEQFF
TRBJ1-2 TRBV7-8 NA NA TGTGCCAGCAGCAAGGCAAATTGGGCCTTCTATGGCTACACCTTC CASSKANWAFYGYTF
TRBJ1-2 TRBV5-1 TRBD1 NA TGCGCCAGCAGCTTCGGGGGGACAGGGAACTATGGCTACACCTTC CASSFGGTGNYGYTF
TRBJ1-2 TRBV18 NA NA TGTGCCAGCTCACCATCCGCGGAATATGGCTACACCTTC CASSPSAEYGYTF
TRBJ2-5 TRBV27 NA NA TGTGCCAGCAGTTTAGAAAGGAGTAGCCCTAGAAGGTTAGAGACCCAGTACTTC CASSLERSSPRRLETQYF
TRBJ1-6 TRBV27 NA NA TGTGCCAGCAGTCCTGCTGGCGGCTCCTATAATTCACCCCTCCACTTT CASSPAGGSYNSPLHF
TRBJ1-5 TRBV18 NA NA TGTGCCAGCTCACCAACAGGATATAGCAATCAGCCCCAGCATTTT CASSPTGYSNQPQHF
TRBJ2-2 TRBV9 NA NA TGTGCCAGCAGCGTAGTTCGCGGAAACACCGGGGAGCTGTTTTTT CASSVVRGNTGELFF
TRBJ2-4 TRBV7-9 NA NA TGTGCCAGCAGCTTAGAGGGGGTTTACAAAAACATTCAGTACTTC CASSLEGVYKNIQYF
TRBJ2-7 TRBV10-3 TRBD2 NA TGTGCCATCAGTGCCAGCGGGGGCTCCTACGAGCAGTACTTC CAISASGGSYEQYF
TRBJ2-2 TRBV7-8 TRBD2 NA TGTGCCAGCAGCTTACACCCCTTGCCCCCGGGACTAGAGAACACCGGGGAGCTGTTTTTT CASSLHPLPPGLENTGELFF
TRBJ2-3 TRBV9 TRBD2 NA TGTGCCAGCAGCGTAGGAGGACTAGCGGCAGATACGCAGTATTTT CASSVGGLAADTQYF
TRBJ2-3 TRBV5-6 TRBD1 NA TGTGCCAGCAGCTGGGACAGGAGACTCACAGATACGCAGTATTTT CASSWDRRLTDTQYF
TRBJ2-1 TRBV19 TRBD2 NA TGTGCCAGTACCAAGCCCGGTGGGGGGCTAGCGGGAGCGTACAATGAGCAGTTCTTC CASTKPGGGLAGAYNEQFF
TRBJ2-1 TRBV7-9 NA NA TGTGCCAGCAGCTTAGATCCCGGGACATTCTACAATGAGCAGTTCTTC CASSLDPGTFYNEQFF
TRBJ2-7 TRBV6-2/TRBV6-3 TRBD2 NA TGTGCCAGCAGCCAACTAGCGGACGAGCAGTACTTC CASSQLADEQYF
TRBJ2-2 TRBV5-1 NA NA TGCGCCAGCAGCTTGCCCCGGACAGCCGGGGAGCTGTTTTTT CASSLPRTAGELFF
TRBJ2-7 TRBV18 NA NA TGTGCCAGCTCACCGCTAGGGGGCTCCTACGAGCAGTACTTC CASSPLGGSYEQYF
TRBJ2-7 TRBV11-2 NA NA TGTGCCAGCAGCTTAGACCCCTCAAAGGGACACTACGAGCAGTACTTC CASSLDPSKGHYEQYF
TRBJ1-1 TRBV4-2 NA NA TGTGCCAGCAGCCAAGATCTTGCATCATTGCTAAACACTGAAGCTTTCTTT CASSQDLASLLNTEAFF
TRBJ1-2 TRBV10-3 NA NA TGTGCCATCAGTGATTTGGCTGACTATGGCTACACCTTC CAISDLADYGYTF
TRBJ2-6 TRBV5-1 NA once TGCGCCAGCACTCCGAATCAGGGGATATCGTCTGGGGCCAACGTCCTGACTTTC CASTPNQGISSGANVLTF
TRBJ1-2 TRBV7-9 NA once TGTGCCAGCAGCCCCCCCCTGGGGCTAGAAGAAGCTAACTATGGCTACACCTTC CASSPPLGLEEANYGYTF
TRBJ2-7 TRBV7-9 NA NA TGTGCCAGCAGCTACTCGACTACCTACGAGCAGTACTTC CASSYSTTYEQYF
TRBJ1-2 TRBV7-2 TRBD1 NA TGTGCCAGCAGTCGGGGACAGAATTCCTATGGCTACACCTTC CASSRGQNSYGYTF
TRBJ1-1 TRBV6-5 NA NA NA CASSTSTENTEAFF
TRBJ2-1 TRBV7-2 NA NA TGTGCCAGCAGCCAGGCCAGACAATACAATGAGCAGTTCTTC CASSQARQYNEQFF
TRBJ1-4 TRBV18 NA few TGTGCCAGCTCACCGTCGACCGTGGGCACCAATGAAAAACTGTTTTTT CASSPSTVGTNEKLFF
TRBJ2-1 TRBV6-5 TRBD1 NA TGTGCCAGCGAAGAGGAACAGGGGGTCGATGAGCAGTTCTTC CASEEEQGVDEQFF
TRBJ2-4 TRBV2 NA NA TGTGCCAGCAGTGAAGCGCTACCAGCCAAAAACATTCAGTACTTC CASSEALPAKNIQYF
TRBJ2-7 TRBV5-4 TRBD2 NA TGTGCCAGCAGCGCGGACCCGGGACTAGCGGGACGCCCCACCTACGAGCAGTACTTC CASSADPGLAGRPTYEQYF
TRBJ2-5 TRBV7-8 NA NA TGTGCCAGCAGCTTAACCGGACAGCCCTCGGGAGAGACCCAGTACTTC CASSLTGQPSGETQYF
TRBJ1-4 TRBV28 NA NA TGTGCCAGCAGTAGACCCCAGGTCGCTAATGAAAAACTGTTTTTT CASSRPQVANEKLFF
TRBJ1-4 TRBV7-3 NA NA TGTGCCAGCAGCTCCCAGGAGGGGGAAAAACTGTTTTTT CASSSQEGEKLFF
TRBJ1-5 TRBV27 TRBD1 once TGTGCCAGCAGTTTAACAGGGGACAGACCCAATCAGCCCCAGCATTTT CASSLTGDRPNQPQHF